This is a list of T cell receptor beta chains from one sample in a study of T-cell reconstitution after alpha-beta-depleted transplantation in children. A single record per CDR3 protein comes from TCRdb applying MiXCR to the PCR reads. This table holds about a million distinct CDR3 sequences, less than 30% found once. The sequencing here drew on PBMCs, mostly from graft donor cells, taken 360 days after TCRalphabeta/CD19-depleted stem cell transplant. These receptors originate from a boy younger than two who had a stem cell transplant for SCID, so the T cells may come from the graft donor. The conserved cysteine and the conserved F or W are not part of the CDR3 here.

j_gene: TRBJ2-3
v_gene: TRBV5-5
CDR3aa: ASSLFGGTDTQY

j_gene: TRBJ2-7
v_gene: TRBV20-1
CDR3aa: SARATSARYEQY

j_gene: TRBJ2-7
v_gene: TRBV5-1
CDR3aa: ASSLNGQLNEQY

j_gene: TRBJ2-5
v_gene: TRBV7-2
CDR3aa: ASSLGFSGGNWETQY

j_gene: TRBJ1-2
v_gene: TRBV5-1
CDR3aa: ASSLTGYSDYGYT

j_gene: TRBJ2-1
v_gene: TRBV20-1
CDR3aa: SAEGLAGVYNEQF

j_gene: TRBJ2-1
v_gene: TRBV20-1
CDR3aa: SASSHGQGAPGSYNEQF

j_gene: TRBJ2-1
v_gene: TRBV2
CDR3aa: ASNRAELNEQF

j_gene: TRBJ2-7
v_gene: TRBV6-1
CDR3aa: ASRPGTGYNNFYEQY

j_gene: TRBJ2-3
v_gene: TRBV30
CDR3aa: AWSLAADTQY

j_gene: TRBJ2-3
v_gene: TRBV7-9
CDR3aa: ASSFRRATDTQY

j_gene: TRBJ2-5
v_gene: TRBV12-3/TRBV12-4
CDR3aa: ASSQLGGVETQY

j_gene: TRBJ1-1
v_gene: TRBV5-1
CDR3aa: ASSFRDRGTTEAF

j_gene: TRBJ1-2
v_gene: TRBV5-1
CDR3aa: ASSPTVAGAANYGYT

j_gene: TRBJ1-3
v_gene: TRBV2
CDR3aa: ASIGTGLGNTIY

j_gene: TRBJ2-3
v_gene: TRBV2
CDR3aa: ASRPGLAVDTQY

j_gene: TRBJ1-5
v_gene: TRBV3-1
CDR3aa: ASSPRTGLGGNQPQH

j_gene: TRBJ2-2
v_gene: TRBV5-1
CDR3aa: ASGPGIWLF

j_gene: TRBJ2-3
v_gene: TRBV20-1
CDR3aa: SAREYGSGGAWGTDTQY

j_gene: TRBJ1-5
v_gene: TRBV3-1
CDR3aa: ASSQDSDLNQPQH

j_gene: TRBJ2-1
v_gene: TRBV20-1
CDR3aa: SATRTSGGANEQF

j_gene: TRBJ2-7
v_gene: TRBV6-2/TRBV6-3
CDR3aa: ASSRQGSIEQY

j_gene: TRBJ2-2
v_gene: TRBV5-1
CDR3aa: ASSRQGETNTGELF

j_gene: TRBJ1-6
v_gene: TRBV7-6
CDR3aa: ASSPKQTGWSSPLH

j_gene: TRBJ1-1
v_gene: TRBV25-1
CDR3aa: ASSGALTRGTEAF

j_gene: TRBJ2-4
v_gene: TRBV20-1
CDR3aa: SARAGSLAKNIQY

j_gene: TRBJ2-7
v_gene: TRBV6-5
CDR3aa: ASSYVDRGSQQY

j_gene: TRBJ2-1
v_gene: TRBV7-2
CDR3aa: ASSLRTSVNEQF

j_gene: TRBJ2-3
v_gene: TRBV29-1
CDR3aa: SVSTSGAITDTQY

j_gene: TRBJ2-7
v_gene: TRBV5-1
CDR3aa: ASSLEHGRVLNEQY

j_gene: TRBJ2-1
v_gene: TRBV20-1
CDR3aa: SASRGSLRSYNEQF

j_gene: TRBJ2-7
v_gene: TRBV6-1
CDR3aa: ASSQRTVNYEQY

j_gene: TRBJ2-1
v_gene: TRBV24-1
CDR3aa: ATSPRFPGQEDNEQF

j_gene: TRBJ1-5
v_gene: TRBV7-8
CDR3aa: ASGAFRGQPQH

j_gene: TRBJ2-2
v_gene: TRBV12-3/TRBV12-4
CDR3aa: ASSFGQYTGELF

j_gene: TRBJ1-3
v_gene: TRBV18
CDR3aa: ASSQTGVSGNTIY

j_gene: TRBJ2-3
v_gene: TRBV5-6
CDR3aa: ASSLRGSDTQY

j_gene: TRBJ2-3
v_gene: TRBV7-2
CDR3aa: ASSLDLDTQY